The clone carrying this T cell receptor beta chain was recorded many times. Antigen unknown. This entry belongs to a study of tumor and adjacent non-tumor tissue in lung cancer. The template was RNA from unsorted bulk tissue. This non-tumor lung sample came from over 3 cm beyond the tumor edge. A modified ARM-PCR protocol with three rounds of nested PCR amplified TCRbeta. TCRdb itself ran the multiplex PCR reads through MiXCR, one entry per CDR3 protein. The profile shows over 40,000 distinct CDR3 sequences, less than 70% of them singletons. V dropped 1 base and J dropped 4; count of bases not matched to a gene: 4. CDR3 length equals 16 residues. Germline loops: CDR1 DFQATT, CDR2 SNEGSKA (reference sequence). Overall study findings and caveats: Normal lung showed higher cumulative top 100 clone frequency than tumor. Compared with tumor, normal lung showed significantly lower TCR diversity.

Specimen: distant non-tumor lung tissue. The V gene is TRBV20-1, the J gene TRBJ1-6; 10 positions match TRBD1. The sequence derives from a woman between 40 and 50 years old with non-small cell lung cancer. CDR3 residues: CSARGTGGQYNSPLHF. The CDR3 DNA sequence: TGCAGTGCTAGAGGGACAGGGGGGCAATATAATTCACCCCTCCACTTT.